This T cell receptor beta chain was retrieved from a study of T-cell memory formation after mild COVID-19. Findings and limits, study-wide: CD4+ bias marked clones expanding day 15 to 37, unlike balanced contracting clones. CD8+ contracting clones occupied EMRA, while CD4+ ones occupied mainly CM and EM.

TCRdb redid the calling of the 5' RACE reads with MiXCR, one entry per CDR3 protein. The top ten hold 10% to 15% of the sample, which has over 50,000 distinct CDR3 sequences, over 8.5% seen once. The table lists this clonotype with a few counts. What it binds is not known. Germline lookup yields CDR1 SGHNT and CDR2 YENEEA. Unmatched junction bases numbered 11, after V lost 5 bases and J lost 4 bases. The CDR3 runs 16 residues. The sample comprised PBMCs or a T cell subset sorted from them (not recorded which). The TCR was taken from an adult woman who had mild COVID-19 (a few samples of this study predate the infection). Cell type and time point are not known. V and J are TRBV11-3 and TRBJ2-1; 7 nucleotides match TRBD1. This CDR3 reads CASSPRWDSPYNEQFF. The CDR3 coding sequence is TGTGCCAGCAGCCCGAGGTGGGACAGTCCTTACAATGAGCAGTTCTTC.